Reported below is one TCR beta chain. Its recognized antigen is unknown. No base quality values were provided; no much bigger clone lies one nucleotide off. Library construction relied on the immunoSEQ multiplex PCR assay. To provide template for TCR sequencing, every sample had RNA extracted and reverse transcribed into cDNA. First-strand cDNA was synthesized with SuperScript III using a 2:1 mix of oligo-dT and random hexamers. A synthetic immune receptor repertoire was used to gauge amplification bias, and whatever bias remained was removed computationally. On the study's bioinformatics: Raw reads were preprocessed for error removal, and CDR3 was defined according to IMGT conventions as running from the conserved cysteine to phenylalanine. To get clonality, Shannon entropy was normalized by log2 of the number of productive unique TCRs and the result was subtracted from 1. Whether scalp clones were CD4 or CD8 was inferred by matching scalp TCRbeta sequences against CD4 and CD8 repertoires sorted from blood. Not all clones reach the TCRdb copy of this immuneACCESS table, which keeps in-frame sequences only. Checked studies attribute under half of the gap to unresolved V genes and leave the rest unexplained. V and J calls and clone size are those listed in that table; D and trimming were worked out from the DNA. The sample includes approximately 200,000 clones, with around 60% observed a single time. Of the sample, 3% to 3.5% falls within the top ten clones.

This specimen's time point label, per the study, means: 4 weeks on oral tofacitinib. What this sample's treatment or condition label stands for: oral pan-JAK inhibitor, 5-10 mg twice daily. Peripheral blood and lesional scalp punch biopsies were obtained from patients with alopecia areata. PBMCs were separated by density centrifugation and stained for CD3, CD4 and CD8, after which CD4+ and CD8+ T cells were sorted on a FACSAria. This entry is derived from a study of CD8+ T cells in alopecia areata (dated by TCRdb to between 2017 and 2018). Study-level background: Treated patients were enrolled in an open-label pilot trial of oral tofacitinib, 5 to 10 mg twice daily, for moderate-to-severe alopecia areata. Amplification of TCRbeta CDR3 regions was done by immunoSEQ multiplex PCR using 35 Vbeta forward primers and 13 Jbeta reverse primers. Scalp clonality was compared among normal scalp (n=4), patchy alopecia areata scalp (n=8), and alopecia totalis/universalis scalp (n=8). RNA was obtained with the PAXgene miRNA kit for fixed scalp, the miRNeasy kit for PBMCs, and the RNeasy kit for mouse skin. Tofacitinib-treated patients had biopsies at baseline and at 4 and 24 weeks of treatment, with a later scalp biopsy in several patients. For the treated patients, the SALT score, which quantifies what percentage of scalp surface area is affected, served as the measure of disease severity. Tofacitinib was administered for 6 to 18 months, and 6 months of follow-up off drug were then conducted to assess delayed response and recurrence. In both human patients and the C3H/HeJ mouse model, the study applied high-throughput TCRbeta sequencing to look at T cell clonal expansion in alopecia areata. Human TCRbeta sequencing covered scalp tissue and sorted CD4+ and CD8+ peripheral blood T cells from patchy and totalis/universalis alopecia areata patients and healthy controls.

The germline V gene gives CDR1 as SGHAT and CDR2 as FQNNGV. Trimming removed 4 bases from V and 2 bases from J, leaving 20 bases between the germline ends. Including the terminal cysteine and phenylalanine, the CDR3 comprises 17 residues. Only the CDR3 portion is preserved as DNA: 51 bases, with reading frame beginning at the first base. The study at large found these results: Lesional scalp, especially in alopecia totalis/universalis, showed higher clonality and more expanded CD8+ clones than normal scalp, suggesting antigenic drive. Scalp TCR repertoire analysis is complicated because resident alphabeta T cells in normal human skin are also sequenced, whereas mouse skin is dominated by gammadelta T cells. Because the treated cohort was small and had only one nonresponder, larger studies are needed to examine links between baseline CD8+ expansion and response. Shared TCR sequences between patients were less evident than in mice, which may be partly attributable to HLA diversity in the patient population. Tofacitinib significantly decreased scalp clonality and the number of expanded CD8+ clones among the top 100 scalp clones. Many expanded lesional clones were found to persist in scalp and blood during tofacitinib treatment, and relapse after treatment cessation may be partly explained by this persistence.

The clonotype originates from a human donor with alopecia areata. The sequence is built from TRBV11-2 and TRBJ2-5; TRBD1 might be the D gene, on 6 matching bases. The sequencing here drew on CD4+ T cells sorted from blood, taken at week 4, from a patient treated with tofacitinib. CDR3 loop: CASSSQTFDRQQETQYF. The nucleotide sequence reads TGTGCCAGCAGCTCCCAGACATTCGACAGGCAACAAGAGACCCAGTACTTC.